This T cell receptor beta chain was observed in a study of blood T cell repertoires in COVID-19. CDR1 and CDR2 (germline): MDHEN, SYDVKM. J was trimmed by 6 bases and V by 2 bases; bases with no gene match: 11. The CDR3 has 16 amino acids. In the study's own analysis: Amplifying reference gene primers gave estimates of nucleated cell counts. This table comes from immunoSEQ multiplex PCR, and its TCRdb copy is limited to in-frame clones, with some not included. That table supplies the V and J calls and clone size; D and trimming were determined from the DNA. The table includes a few hundred thousand clones, 88% detected once.

The specimen was peripheral blood. The J gene is TRBJ1-2, the V gene TRBV28, with 8 positions matching TRBD1. The source is a woman aged 25 to 39 who had recovered from COVID-19. The CDR3 sequence: CASSLQGAVFVNGYTF. The CDR3 DNA reads as TGTGCCAGCAGTTTACAGGGGGCCGTCTTTGTCAATGGCTACACCTTC.